The clone carrying this T cell receptor (beta chain) was counted between two and nine times. The data are from a study of CD8 T cells in ankylosing spondylitis. The CDR3 length is 14 residues. Trimming cost V 6 bases and J 2 bases; bases outside gene matches: 10. Germline V gene lookup returns CDR1 DFQATT and CDR2 SNEGSKA (reference sequence). TCRdb reanalysed the 5' RACE reads using MiXCR and keeps one entry per CDR3 protein. The sample consists of 230,000 or so distinct CDR3 sequences, 15% to 20% of them appearing once. The V and J genes are TRBV20-1 and TRBJ2-7, with TRBD2 identical over 7 bases. This TCR was sampled from a male donor with ankylosing spondylitis or in good health (not recorded which). The specimen sequenced was blood, either unsorted or a sorted T cell fraction (not recorded which). This CDR3 is CSALGGEGTYEQYF. The DNA for the CDR3 is TGCAGTGCCCTTGGGGGGGAGGGGACCTACGAGCAGTACTTC.